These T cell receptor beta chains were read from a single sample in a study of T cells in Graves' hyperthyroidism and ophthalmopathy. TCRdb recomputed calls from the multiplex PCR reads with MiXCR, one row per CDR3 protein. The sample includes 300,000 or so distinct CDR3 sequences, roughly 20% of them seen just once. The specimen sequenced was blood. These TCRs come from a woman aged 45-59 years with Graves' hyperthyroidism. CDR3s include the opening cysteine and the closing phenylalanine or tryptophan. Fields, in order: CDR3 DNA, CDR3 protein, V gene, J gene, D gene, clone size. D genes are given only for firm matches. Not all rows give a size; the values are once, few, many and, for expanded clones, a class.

TGTGCCAGCAGTTTATTCGGGGGTGGAGAGACCCAGTACTTC	CASSLFGGGETQYF	TRBV27	TRBJ2-5	-	many
TGCGCCAGCAGCCCTGGGGCACAGAGGGAGACCCAGTACTTC	CASSPGAQRETQYF	TRBV5-1	TRBJ2-5	-	-
TGTGCCAGCAGCTTCGACAGTTTGGGGACCCAGTACTTC	CASSFDSLGTQYF	TRBV7-2	TRBJ2-5	-	-
TGTGCCAGTAGGCATCGGACGGTGAACACCGGGGAGCTGTTTTTT	CASRHRTVNTGELFF	TRBV19	TRBJ2-2	-	few
TGTGCCAGCAGTGTCGGGAATTACAATGAGCAGTTCTTC	CASSVGNYNEQFF	TRBV12-3/TRBV12-4	TRBJ2-1	-	-
TGTGCCAGCAGTGAGCGGGGCCCAGGATACGAGCAGTACTTC	CASSERGPGYEQYF	TRBV6-1	TRBJ2-7	-	-
TGTGCCAGCGGCTGGAAGGGGGCCAGGGAGAATGGCTACACCTTC	CASGWKGARENGYTF	TRBV27	TRBJ1-2	TRBD1	-
TGCAGCGTTGCCGGCACTAGCGGGCAAACCTACGAGCAGTACTTC	CSVAGTSGQTYEQYF	TRBV29-1	TRBJ2-7	TRBD2	few
TGTGCCAGCAGCGCGGTAGGGACTAGCGGGAGGAGCTCCTACAATGAGCAGTTCTTC	CASSAVGTSGRSSYNEQFF	TRBV9	TRBJ2-1	TRBD2	-
TGCGCCAGCAGCGGAAGCGGGGGGGCGACAGATACGCAGTATTTT	CASSGSGGATDTQYF	TRBV7-9	TRBJ2-3	TRBD2	-
TGTGCCAGCAGTTTCGGGGGGGCCGGTCCAGATACGCAGTATTTT	CASSFGGAGPDTQYF	TRBV28	TRBJ2-3	TRBD2	-
TGCAGTGGCTCTGACTGGCATCCAGGAGATGGTGAGCAGTTCTTC	CSGSDWHPGDGEQFF	TRBV20-1	TRBJ2-1	-	many
TGTGCCACCAGTGATTTCGGTCGACAGGACACCGGGGAGCTGTTTTTT	CATSDFGRQDTGELFF	TRBV24-1	TRBJ2-2	-	many
TGTGCCATCAGTGAAGGCCCGGACAGCGAAGCTTTCTTT	CAISEGPDSEAFF	TRBV10-3	TRBJ1-1	-	few
TGTGCCAGCGGGACGCCGACAGGTGTGGGCTACACCTTC	CASGTPTGVGYTF	TRBV12-3/TRBV12-4	TRBJ1-2	-	many
TGTGCCAGCAGTACCGGGACAGAAGTCTATGGCTACACCTTC	CASSTGTEVYGYTF	TRBV12-3/TRBV12-4	TRBJ1-2	TRBD1	many
TGCGCCAGCAGCCAAGATTCGTCAGGGCGGGGATATGGCTACACCTTC	CASSQDSSGRGYGYTF	TRBV4-1	TRBJ1-2	-	-
TGTGCCAGTAGTTCCCCGGACAGGGGGCGTGATTCACCCCTCCACTTT	CASSSPDRGRDSPLHF	TRBV19	TRBJ1-6	TRBD1	-
TGCAGTGCTCCGGGACTAGCGGGGGACTACCAAGAGACCCAGTACTTC	CSAPGLAGDYQETQYF	TRBV20-1	TRBJ2-5	TRBD2	many
TGTGCCAGCAGCTTAATGGGGGCAAGGGACACCGGGGAGCTGTTTTTT	CASSLMGARDTGELFF	TRBV7-3	TRBJ2-2	-	few
TGTGCCAGCAGTTACTCCAGCGCGTGGGAATACAATGAGCAGTTCTTC	CASSYSSAWEYNEQFF	TRBV6-6	TRBJ2-1	-	many
TGCGCCAGCAGCTTGGCTTCTAGCGGGGCCCCCTGGGAGCAGTTCTTC	CASSLASSGAPWEQFF	TRBV5-1	TRBJ2-1	TRBD2	few
TGCAGTGCTAGAGGACAACCCCAAGAGACCCAGTACTTC	CSARGQPQETQYF	TRBV20-1	TRBJ2-5	-	few
TGTGCCAGCAGGGGATACTTGAACACTGAAGCTTTCTTT	CASRGYLNTEAFF	TRBV2	TRBJ1-1	-	many
TGTGCCAGCAGCCAAGACAGGGGGCTCGGCACTGAAGCTTTCTTT	CASSQDRGLGTEAFF	TRBV4-2	TRBJ1-1	TRBD1	-
TGTGCCAGCCGTGGGGCCGTGGGCACTGAAGCTTTCTTT	CASRGAVGTEAFF	TRBV25-1	TRBJ1-1	-	-
TGTGCCAGCAGAACGACAGGATCGAACACTGAAGCTTTCTTT	CASRTTGSNTEAFF	TRBV28	TRBJ1-1	-	once
TGTGCCAGCAGCTTAAGAGGCCTACCTGAGGGGGAGCTGTTTTTT	CASSLRGLPEGELFF	TRBV7-9	TRBJ2-2	-	many
TGTGCCAGCACCCCGGGACTTAATTCACCCCTCCACTTT	CASTPGLNSPLHF	TRBV28	TRBJ1-6	-	few
TGTGCCACCAGTGATCACAGGGGAGAGACAGATACGCAGTATTTT	CATSDHRGETDTQYF	TRBV24-1	TRBJ2-3	TRBD1	-
TGTGCCAGCAGGGCGATAAATCGGCCCCAGCATTTT	CASRAINRPQHF	TRBV28	TRBJ1-5	-	-
TGTGCCAGCAGCGGGTGGGGTAGCTCCTACAATGAGCAGTTCTTC	CASSGWGSSYNEQFF	TRBV5-5	TRBJ2-1	-	many
TGTGCCAGCAGCCCCGAACCGGGACTAGCTTCTGTTGAAGCTTTCTTT	CASSPEPGLASVEAFF	TRBV5-5	TRBJ1-1	-	few
TGTGCCAGCAGCCAAAGGATAGATCAGCCCCAGCATTTT	CASSQRIDQPQHF	TRBV3-1	TRBJ1-5	-	-
TGTGCCAGCAGTGAAGGTTCGGTTCGGCTAGCGGGCTACAATGAGCAGCTCTTC	CASSEGSVRLAGYNEQLF	TRBV6-1	TRBJ2-1	TRBD2	few
TGTGCCAGCAGTTTATCCACGGGAGGGTCTCCCTACGAGCAGTACTTC	CASSLSTGGSPYEQYF	TRBV28	TRBJ2-7	TRBD2	many
TGTGCCAGTAACGAGCGGGAGGGCCACGGTGAGCAGTTCTTC	CASNEREGHGEQFF	TRBV19	TRBJ2-1	TRBD2	-
TGTGCCAGCAGCATAACAGGGGTCGGGGAAAAACTGTTTTTT	CASSITGVGEKLFF	TRBV7-2	TRBJ1-4	TRBD1	-
TGTGCCTGGAGCCGGGACTTCTATGGCTACACCTTC	CAWSRDFYGYTF	TRBV30	TRBJ1-2	-	-
TGTGCCAGCAGCTCGAATAGCGGGAGGGCCTACAATGAGCAGTTCTTC	CASSSNSGRAYNEQFF	TRBV7-2	TRBJ2-1	TRBD2	-
TGTGCCTGCAGCCAGGGGGAGAGCTATGGCTACACCTTC	CACSQGESYGYTF	TRBV14	TRBJ1-2	TRBD1	-
TGTGCCAGCAGCCAAAGGACAGAGATTTATGGCTACACCTTC	CASSQRTEIYGYTF	TRBV4-2	TRBJ1-2	-	few
TGCGCCAGCAGCTTGGGTCGGGGAGGTCCGACTCTTGGCGAGCAGTTCTTC	CASSLGRGGPTLGEQFF	TRBV5-1	TRBJ2-1	-	-
TGCGCCAGCAGCCAGCAGGAGGGCACTGAAGCTTTCTTT	CASSQQEGTEAFF	TRBV5-1	TRBJ1-1	-	many
TGTGCCAGCAAAGGGGACATGAACACCGGGGAGCTGTTTTTT	CASKGDMNTGELFF	TRBV11-3	TRBJ2-2	-	-
TGTGCCAGCAGTTTACCTAGACAAGAGACCCAGTACTTC	CASSLPRQETQYF	TRBV28	TRBJ2-5	-	many